This TCR beta chain was sequenced in a study of T cell changes during pregnancy in multiple sclerosis. Using immunoSEQ multiplex PCR, the repertoire was profiled, and TCRdb retains in-frame clones only, with some absent. In the table there are 70,000 or so clones, approximately 92% of which are singletons. Germline V gene sequence: CDR1 SNHLY, CDR2 FYNNEI. J gave up 4 bases and V 1 base, and 9 bases lay outside the gene matches. This CDR3 contains 16 residues. Source: peripheral blood, taken in the third trimester of pregnancy. This chain links TRBV2 with TRBJ2-7; 8 positions match TRBD1. The clonotype originates from a female donor in good health, enrolled as a control in a pregnancy study. For the CDR3, the DNA is TGTGCCAGCAGTGAAGGGACAGGGATACGTCAGTACGAGCAGTACTTC. Translating it yields CASSEGTGIRQYEQYF.